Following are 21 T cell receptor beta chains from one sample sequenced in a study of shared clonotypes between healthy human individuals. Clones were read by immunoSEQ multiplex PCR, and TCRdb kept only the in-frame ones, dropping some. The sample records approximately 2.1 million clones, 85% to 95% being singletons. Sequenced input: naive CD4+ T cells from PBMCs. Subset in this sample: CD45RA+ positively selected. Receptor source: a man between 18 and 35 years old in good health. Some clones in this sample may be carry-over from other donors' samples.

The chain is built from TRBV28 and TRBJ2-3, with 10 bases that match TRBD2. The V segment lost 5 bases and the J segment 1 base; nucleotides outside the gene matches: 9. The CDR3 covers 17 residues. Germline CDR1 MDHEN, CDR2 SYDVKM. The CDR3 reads CASSLPGAGGGTDTQYF. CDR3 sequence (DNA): TGTGCCAGCAGTCTCCCCGGAGCGGGAGGGGGCACAGATACGCAGTATTTT.

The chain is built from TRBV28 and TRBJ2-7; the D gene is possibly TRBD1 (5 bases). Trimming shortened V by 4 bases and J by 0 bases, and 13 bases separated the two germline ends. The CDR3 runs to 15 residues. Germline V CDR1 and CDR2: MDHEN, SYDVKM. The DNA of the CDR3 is TGTGCCAGCAGTTACCAGGGATATCGCTCCTACGAGCAGTACTTC. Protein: CASSYQGYRSYEQYF.

CDR3 nucleotide sequence: TGCGCCAGCAGCCCAGGACAGTCAGATACGCAGTATTTT. It encodes CASSPGQSDTQYF. This chain connects TRBV4-3 to TRBJ2-3; the D gene is possibly TRBD1 (6 bases). Germline CDR1 and CDR2: LGHNA and YSLEER. Between the trimmed V and J ends, which lost 4 bases and 4 bases, there was a span of 9 bases. CDR3 length equals 13 residues.

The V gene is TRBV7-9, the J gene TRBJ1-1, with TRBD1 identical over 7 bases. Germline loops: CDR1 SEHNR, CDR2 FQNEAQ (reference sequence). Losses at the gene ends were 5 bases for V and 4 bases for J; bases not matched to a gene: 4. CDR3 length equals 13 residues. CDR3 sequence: CASSKSGGTEAFF. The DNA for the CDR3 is TGTGCCAGCAGCAAATCAGGGGGCACTGAAGCTTTCTTT.

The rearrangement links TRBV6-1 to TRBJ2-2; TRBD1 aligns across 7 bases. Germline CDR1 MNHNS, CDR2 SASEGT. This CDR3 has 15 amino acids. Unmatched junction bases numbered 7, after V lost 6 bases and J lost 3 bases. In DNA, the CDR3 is TGTGCCAGCAGCACTGGACAGGCCTACACCGGGGAGCTGTTTTTT. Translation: CASSTGQAYTGELFF.

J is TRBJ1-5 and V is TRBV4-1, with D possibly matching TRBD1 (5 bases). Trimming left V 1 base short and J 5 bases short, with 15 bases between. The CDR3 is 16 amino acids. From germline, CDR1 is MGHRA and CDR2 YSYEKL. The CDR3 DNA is TGCGCCAGCAGCCAAGTCCTAATGACAGATTATCAGCCCCAGCATTTT. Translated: CASSQVLMTDYQPQHF.

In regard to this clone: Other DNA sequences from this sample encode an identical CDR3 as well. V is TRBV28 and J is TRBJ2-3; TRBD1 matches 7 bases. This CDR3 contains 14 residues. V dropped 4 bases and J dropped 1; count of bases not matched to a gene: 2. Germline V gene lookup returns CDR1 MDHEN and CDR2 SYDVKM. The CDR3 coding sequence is TGTGCCAGCAGTTCAGGGGGAGGCACAGATACGCAGTATTTT. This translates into CASSSGGGTDTQYF.

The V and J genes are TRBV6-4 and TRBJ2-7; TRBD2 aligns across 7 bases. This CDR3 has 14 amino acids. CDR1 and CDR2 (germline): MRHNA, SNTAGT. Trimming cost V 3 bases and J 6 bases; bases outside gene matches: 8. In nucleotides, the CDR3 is TGTGCCAGCAGTGAGGGTGGCGGGAGTAGCGAGCAGTACTTC. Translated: CASSEGGGSSEQYF.

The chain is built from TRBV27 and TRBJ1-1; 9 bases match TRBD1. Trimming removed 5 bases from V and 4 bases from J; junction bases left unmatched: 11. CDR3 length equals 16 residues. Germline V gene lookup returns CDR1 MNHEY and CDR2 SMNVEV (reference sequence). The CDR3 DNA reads TGTGCCAGCAGTCCCCGGGACAGGGTTGGCGGCACTGAAGCTTTCTTT. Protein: CASSPRDRVGGTEAFF.

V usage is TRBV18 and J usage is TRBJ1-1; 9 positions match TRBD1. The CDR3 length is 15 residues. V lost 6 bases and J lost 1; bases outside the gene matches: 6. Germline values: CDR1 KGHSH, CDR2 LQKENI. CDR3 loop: CASSGRTGANTEAFF. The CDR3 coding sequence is TGTGCCAGCTCCGGTAGGACAGGGGCGAACACTGAAGCTTTCTTT.

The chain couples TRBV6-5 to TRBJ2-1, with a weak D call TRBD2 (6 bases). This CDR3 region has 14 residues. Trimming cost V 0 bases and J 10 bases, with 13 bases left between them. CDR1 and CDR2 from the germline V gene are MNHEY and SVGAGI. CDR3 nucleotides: TGTGCCAGCAGTTACTCAAAGGGAGGAAGGGAGCAGTTCTTC. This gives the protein CASSYSKGGREQFF.

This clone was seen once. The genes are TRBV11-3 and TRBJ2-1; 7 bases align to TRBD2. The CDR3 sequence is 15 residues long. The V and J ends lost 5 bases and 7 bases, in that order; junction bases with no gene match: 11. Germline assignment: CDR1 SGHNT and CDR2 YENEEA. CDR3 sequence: CASSPMGRERNEQFF. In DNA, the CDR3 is TGTGCCAGCAGCCCGATGGGGCGGGAGAGGAATGAGCAGTTCTTC.

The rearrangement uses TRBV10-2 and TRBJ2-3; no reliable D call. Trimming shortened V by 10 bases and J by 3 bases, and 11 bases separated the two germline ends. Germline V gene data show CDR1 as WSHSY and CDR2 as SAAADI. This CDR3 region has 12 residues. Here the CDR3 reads CAIWLGTDTQYF. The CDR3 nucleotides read TGCGCCATCTGGCTAGGGACAGATACGCAGTATTTT.

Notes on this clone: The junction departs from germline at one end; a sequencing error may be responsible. CDR3 sequence reads: CASSLGTGAEAFF. As DNA, the CDR3 is TGTGCCAGCAGCCTAGGGACAGGGGCTGAGGCTTTCTTT. The rearrangement uses TRBV11-2 and TRBJ1-1; 10 bases fit TRBD1. The length of the CDR3 is 13 residues. Per the germline V gene, CDR1 is SGHAT and CDR2 is FQNNGV.

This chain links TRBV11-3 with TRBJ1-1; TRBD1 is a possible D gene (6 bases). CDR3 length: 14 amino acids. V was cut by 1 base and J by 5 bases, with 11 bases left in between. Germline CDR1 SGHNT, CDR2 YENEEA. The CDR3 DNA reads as TGTGCCAGCAGCTTAGGCGGGGGGCGAACTGAAGCTTTCTTT. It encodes CASSLGGGRTEAFF. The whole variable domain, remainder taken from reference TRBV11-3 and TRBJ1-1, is EAGVVQSPRYKIIEKKQPVAFWCNPISGHNTLYWYLQNLGQGPELLIRYENEEAVDDSQLPKDRFSAERLKGVDSTLKIQPAELGDSAVYLCASSLGGGRTEAFFGQGTRLTVV.

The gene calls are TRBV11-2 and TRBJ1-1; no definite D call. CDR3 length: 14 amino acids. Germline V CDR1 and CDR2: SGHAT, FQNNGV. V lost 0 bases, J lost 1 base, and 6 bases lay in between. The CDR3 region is CASSLERTNTEAFF. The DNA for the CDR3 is TGTGCCAGCAGCTTAGAGCGGACGAACACTGAAGCTTTCTTT. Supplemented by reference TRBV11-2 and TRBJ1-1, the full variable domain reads EAGVAQSPRYKIIEKRQSVAFWCNPISGHATLYWYQQILGQGPKLLIQFQNNGVVDDSQLPKDRFSAERLKGVDSTLKIQPAKLEDSAVYLCASSLERTNTEAFFGQGTRLTVV.

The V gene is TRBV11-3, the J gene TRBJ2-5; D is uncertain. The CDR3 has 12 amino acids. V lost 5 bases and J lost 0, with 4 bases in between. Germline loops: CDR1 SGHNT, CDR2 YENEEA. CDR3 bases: TGTGCCAGCAGCCCCGACCAAGAGACCCAGTACTTC. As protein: CASSPDQETQYF.

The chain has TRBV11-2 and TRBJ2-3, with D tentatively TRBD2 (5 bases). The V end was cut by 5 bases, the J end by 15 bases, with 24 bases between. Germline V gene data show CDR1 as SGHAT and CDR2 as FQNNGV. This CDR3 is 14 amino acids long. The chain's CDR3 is CASSLDPRDTPPYF. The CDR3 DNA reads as TGTGCCAGCAGCCTTGACCCACGGGATACACCCCCTTATTTT. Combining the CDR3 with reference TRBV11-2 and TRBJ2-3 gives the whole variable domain EAGVAQSPRYKIIEKRQSVAFWCNPISGHATLYWYQQILGQGPKLLIQFQNNGVVDDSQLPKDRFSAERLKGVDSTLKIQPAKLEDSAVYLCASSLDPRDTPPYFGPGTRLTVL.

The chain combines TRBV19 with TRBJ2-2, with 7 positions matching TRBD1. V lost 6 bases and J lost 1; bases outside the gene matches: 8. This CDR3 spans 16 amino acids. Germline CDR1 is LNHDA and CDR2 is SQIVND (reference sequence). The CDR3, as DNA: TGTGCCAGTAGCAAGACAGGGCCACTGAACACCGGGGAGCTGTTTTTT. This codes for CASSKTGPLNTGELFF.

DNA for the CDR3: TGTGCCAGCAGCCCAAACAGGAAATACTATGGCTACACCTTC. It specifies CASSPNRKYYGYTF. The V and J genes are TRBV5-6 and TRBJ1-2; perhaps TRBD1 as D (5 bases). V was shortened by 4 bases and J by 3 bases, with 13 bases between the two germline ends. Germline V gene sequence: CDR1 SGHDT, CDR2 YYEEEE. The CDR3 length is 14 residues.

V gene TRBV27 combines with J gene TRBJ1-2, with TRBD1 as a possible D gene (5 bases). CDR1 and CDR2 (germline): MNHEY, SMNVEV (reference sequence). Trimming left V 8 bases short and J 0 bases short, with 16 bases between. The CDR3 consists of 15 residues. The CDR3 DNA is TGTGCCAGCCGCGGGGCAGGACTAACTAACTATGGCTACACCTTC. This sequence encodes CASRGAGLTNYGYTF.